These 15 T cell receptor beta chains came from one sample sequenced in a study of PD-L1 blockade in urothelial cancer. The method was immunoSEQ multiplex PCR; TCRdb's version includes in-frame clones alone and lacks a portion of them. The table lists some 90,000 clones, 89% of them singletons. Indicated time point: pretreatment peripheral blood. This sample comprised PBMCs, obtained around atezolizumab (anti-PD-L1) treatment. These receptors were taken from a woman older than 75 with urothelial cancer.

This clone came up a few times. The gene calls are TRBV19 and TRBJ1-1, with D perhaps matching TRBD1 (5 bases). Germline V gene lookup returns CDR1 LNHDA and CDR2 SQIVND (reference sequence). The CDR3 has 15 amino acids. Trimming removed 1 base from V and 3 bases from J, with 12 bases in between. The CDR3 bases are TGTGCCAGTAGTATAGCGAAGACAGTTTACACTGAAGCTTTCTTT. As protein: CASSIAKTVYTEAFF.

The gene calls are TRBV13 and TRBJ1-3; D unclear. The CDR3 covers 15 residues. Germline V gene sequence: CDR1 PRHDT, CDR2 FYEKMQ (reference sequence). V was clipped by 1 base and J by 0 bases, with 7 bases between them. For the CDR3, the DNA is TGTGCCAGCAGCTTAGTCGGGTCCTCTGGAAACACCATATATTTT. Translating it yields CASSLVGSSGNTIYF. The full variable domain, its missing parts supplied by reference TRBV13 and TRBJ1-3, is AAGVIQSPRHLIKEKRETATLKCYPIPRHDTVYWYQQGPGQDPQFLISFYEKMQSDKGSIPDRFSAQQFSDYHSELNMSSLELGDSALYFCASSLVGSSGNTIYFGEGSWLTVV.

The rearrangement joins TRBV4-1 to TRBJ2-7, with D possibly being TRBD1 (6 bases). The V and J ends lost 2 bases and 1 base respectively, with 9 bases between them. Germline V CDR1 and CDR2: MGHRA, YSYEKL. The CDR3 consists of 14 residues. In DNA form, the CDR3 reads TGCGCCAGCAGCCAAACGACAGGTTCCTACGAGCAGTACTTC. Translated, it gives CASSQTTGSYEQYF.

The chain combines TRBV7-8 with TRBJ1-3; D not resolved. V lost 1 base to trimming and J lost 5 bases, with 21 bases between them. The CDR3 sequence is 18 residues long. Looked up from germline, CDR1 is SGHVS and CDR2 is FQNEAQ. The CDR3 nucleotides are TGTGCCAGCAGCTTAGGGGCGAGGGTAACGGGAACTCGAAACACCATATATTTT. Translating gives CASSLGARVTGTRNTIYF.

This clone has only one observation. This chain uses TRBV6-1 with TRBJ1-1, with D perhaps matching TRBD1 (5 bases). CDR1 and CDR2 (germline): MNHNS, SASEGT. The CDR3 spans 15 residues. The V gene lost 2 bases and the J gene lost 3 bases, with 13 bases spanning the gap. The CDR3: CASSERKTGDTEAFF. In DNA, the CDR3 is TGTGCCAGCAGTGAACGCAAAACAGGAGACACTGAAGCTTTCTTT.

This rearrangement joins TRBV27 to TRBJ2-1, with 12 nucleotides matching TRBD2. In germline, CDR1 is MNHEY, CDR2 SMNVEV (reference sequence). The CDR3 length is 17 residues. The V and J ends lost 2 bases and 5 bases, in that order; junction bases with no gene match: 7. CDR3 residues: CASSLRFRLAGDNEQFF. In DNA, the CDR3 is TGTGCCAGCAGTTTACGATTTCGACTAGCGGGAGACAATGAGCAGTTCTTC.

The genes are TRBV28 and TRBJ2-7; D remains ambiguous. V was pared by 1 base and J by 12 bases, with 10 bases between. Germline CDR1 and CDR2: MDHEN and SYDVKM. The CDR3 runs 11 residues. CDR3: CASSLSGSRYF. The CDR3 DNA is TGTGCCAGCAGTTTATCAGGCTCCCGGTACTTC. The full variable domain, in which reference TRBV28 and TRBJ2-7 provide the parts outside the CDR3, is DVKVTQSSRYLVKRTGEKVFLECVQDMDHENMFWYRQDPGLGLRLIYFSYDVKMKEKGDIPEGYSVSREKKERFSLILESASTNQTSMYLCASSLSGSRYFGPGTRLTVT.

The chain links TRBV4-1 to TRBJ2-3, with 10 nucleotides matching TRBD2. Germline CDR1 reads MGHRA; CDR2 reads YSYEKL. The ends lost 4 bases at V and 7 bases at J; junction bases unmatched: 8. CDR3 size: 15 residues. CDR3 in DNA: TGCGCCAGCAGCCGGGTCAGCGGGAGGGGATATACGCAGTATTTT. This encodes CASSRVSGRGYTQYF.

This clone was detected once. The V call is TRBV19, the J call TRBJ1-2; 7 positions match TRBD1. Germline V CDR1 and CDR2: LNHDA, SQIVND (reference sequence). The CDR3 length is 16 residues. V gave up 9 bases and J gave up 8 bases; unmatched junction bases: 21. This CDR3 reads CASAPMLAGTATGYTF. In nucleotides, the CDR3 is TGTGCCAGCGCTCCGATGCTAGCCGGGACAGCAACCGGCTACACCTTC. The full variable domain, its missing parts supplied by reference TRBV19 and TRBJ1-2, is DGGITQSPKYLFRKEGQNVTLSCEQNLNHDAMYWYRQDPGQGLRLIYYSQIVNDFQKGDIAEGYSVSREKKESFPLTVTSAQKNPTAFYLCASAPMLAGTATGYTFGSGTRLTVV.

The chain links TRBV9 to TRBJ2-1; 8 nucleotides align to TRBD2. Germline assignment: CDR1 SGDLS and CDR2 YYNGEE. J gave up 5 bases and V 0 bases, and 1 base lay outside the gene matches. CDR3 length equals 14 residues. CDR3: CASSVAGGHNEQFF. As DNA, the CDR3 is TGTGCCAGCAGCGTAGCGGGAGGGCACAATGAGCAGTTCTTC.

This chain links TRBV5-4 with TRBJ1-5, with 8 nucleotides matching TRBD1. Germline V gives CDR1 SGHNT, CDR2 YYREEE (reference sequence). The CDR3 contains 15 residues. V dropped 4 bases and J dropped 4; count of bases not matched to a gene: 7. The CDR3 DNA is TGTGCCAGCAGCCTCGGACAGGGACCGAATCAGCCCCAGCATTTT. Translated: CASSLGQGPNQPQHF.

V and J are TRBV29-1 and TRBJ1-2; TRBD1 is a possible D gene (5 bases). Germline V gene lookup returns CDR1 SQVTM and CDR2 ANQGSEA. This CDR3 contains 14 residues. Trimming stripped 4 bases from V and 5 bases from J, with 17 bases between. The CDR3 region is CSVGGVGLVYGYTF. The CDR3 DNA is TGCAGCGTTGGGGGGGTGGGACTAGTGTATGGCTACACCTTC.

The chain is built from TRBV5-1 and TRBJ1-2, with 8 bases lining up with TRBD1. The CDR3 is 13 residues long. Germline V CDR1 and CDR2: SGHRS, YFSETQ. The V gene end was trimmed by 6 bases and the J gene end by 8 bases; junction bases not matched to a gene: 9. CDR3 sequence: CASNSGGERGYTF. For the CDR3, the DNA is TGCGCCAGCAACTCAGGGGGCGAGAGGGGCTACACCTTC.

The chain employs TRBV6-5 and TRBJ1-2, with D maybe TRBD1 (5 bases). Germline-derived CDR1 and CDR2 are MNHEY and SVGAGI. The V and J ends lost 7 bases and 2 bases respectively, with 17 bases between them. The length of the CDR3 is 15 residues. CDR3 coding DNA: TGTGCCAGCAAGCCGACAGATCCTGGGAACTATGGCTACACCTTC. This gives the protein CASKPTDPGNYGYTF.

This clone showed up just once. The chain links TRBV5-4 to TRBJ2-6; 9 bases fit TRBD1. CDR1 and CDR2 (germline): SGHNT, YYREEE (reference sequence). This CDR3 is 18 amino acids long. The J segment lost 0 bases and the V segment lost 0 bases, leaving 4 bases of the junction unmatched. The CDR3 DNA is TGTGCCAGCAGCTTGGGGGGACAGGGACTCTCTGGGGCCAACGTCCTGACTTTC. Protein: CASSLGGQGLSGANVLTF.